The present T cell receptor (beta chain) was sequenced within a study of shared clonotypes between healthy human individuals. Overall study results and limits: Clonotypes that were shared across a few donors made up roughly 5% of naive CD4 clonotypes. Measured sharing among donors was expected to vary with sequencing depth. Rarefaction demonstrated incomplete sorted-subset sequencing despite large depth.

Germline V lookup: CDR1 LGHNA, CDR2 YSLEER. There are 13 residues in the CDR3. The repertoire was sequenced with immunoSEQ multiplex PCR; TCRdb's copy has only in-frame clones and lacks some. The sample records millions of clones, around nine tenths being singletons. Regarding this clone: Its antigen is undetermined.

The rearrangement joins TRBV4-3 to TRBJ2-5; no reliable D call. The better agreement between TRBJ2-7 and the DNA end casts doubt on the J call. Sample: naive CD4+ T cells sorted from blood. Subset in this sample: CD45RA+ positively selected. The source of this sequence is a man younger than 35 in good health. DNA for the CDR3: TGCGCCAGCAGCCAAGATCTAGGATACGAGCAGTACTTC. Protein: CASSQDLGYEQYF.